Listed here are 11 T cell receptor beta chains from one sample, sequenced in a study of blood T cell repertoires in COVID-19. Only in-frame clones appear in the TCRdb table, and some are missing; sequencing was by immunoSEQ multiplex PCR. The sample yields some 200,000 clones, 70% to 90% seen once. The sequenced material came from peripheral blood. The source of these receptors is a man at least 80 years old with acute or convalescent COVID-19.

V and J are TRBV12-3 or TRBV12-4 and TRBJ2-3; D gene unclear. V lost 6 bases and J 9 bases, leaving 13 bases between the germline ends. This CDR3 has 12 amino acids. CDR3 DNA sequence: TGTGCCAGCAGCCCCCCTTCGAGGACGCAGTATTTT. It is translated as CASSPPSRTQYF.

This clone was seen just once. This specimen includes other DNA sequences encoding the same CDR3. CDR3 nucleotide sequence: TGTGCCAGTAGCCCGAGAGGGGGGAACACTGAAGCTTTCTTT. As protein: CASSPRGGNTEAFF. This sequence joins TRBV19 and TRBJ1-1; possibly TRBD1 for D (6 bases). The V and J ends lost 6 bases and 1 base respectively, with 12 bases between them. This CDR3 is 14 amino acids long. The germline V gene has CDR1 LNHDA and CDR2 SQIVND (reference sequence).

CDR3 amino acids: CASSLRRGMNTEAFF. CDR3 in DNA: TGTGCCAGCAGCTTACGGAGGGGCATGAACACTGAAGCTTTCTTT. The genes are TRBV7-8 and TRBJ1-1; weak D call: TRBD1 (5 bases). The CDR3 has 15 amino acids. The ends were cut back, 2 bases at V and 0 bases at J, with 10 bases in the middle. In germline, CDR1 is SGHVS, CDR2 FQNEAQ.

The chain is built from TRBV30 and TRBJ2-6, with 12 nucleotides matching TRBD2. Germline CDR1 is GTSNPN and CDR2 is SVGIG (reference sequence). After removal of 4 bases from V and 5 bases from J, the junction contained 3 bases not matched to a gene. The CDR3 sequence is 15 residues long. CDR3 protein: CAWTRTSGRANVLTF. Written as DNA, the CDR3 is TGTGCCTGGACCCGGACTAGCGGGAGGGCCAACGTCCTGACTTTC.

The DNA for the CDR3 is TGTGCCAGCATCACAGCGGGAGGGCCTGGAGAGACCCAGTACTTC. Protein: CASITAGGPGETQYF. The chain employs TRBV5-5 and TRBJ2-5, with 10 bases fitting TRBD2. Germline CDR1 SGHKS, CDR2 YYEKEE (reference sequence). V lost 6 bases, J lost 4 bases, and 9 bases stayed unmatched. This CDR3 is built from 15 residues. Full variable domain (outside the CDR3, taken from reference TRBV5-5 and TRBJ2-5): DAGVTQSPTHLIKTRGQQVTLRCSPISGHKSVSWYQQVLGQGPQFIFQYYEKEERGRGNFPDRFSARQFPNYSSELNVNALLLGDSALYLCASITAGGPGETQYFGPGTRLLVL.

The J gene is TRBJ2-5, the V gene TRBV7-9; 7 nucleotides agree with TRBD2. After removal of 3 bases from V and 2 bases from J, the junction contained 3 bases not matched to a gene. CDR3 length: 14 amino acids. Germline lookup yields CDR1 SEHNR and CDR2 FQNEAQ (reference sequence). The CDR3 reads CASSFEGGQETQYF. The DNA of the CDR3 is TGTGCCAGCAGCTTTGAGGGAGGGCAAGAGACCCAGTACTTC. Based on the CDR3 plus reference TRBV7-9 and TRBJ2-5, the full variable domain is DTGVSQNPRHKITKRGQNVTFRCDPISEHNRLYWYRQTLGQGPEFLTYFQNEAQLEKSRLLSDRFSAERPKGSFSTLEIQRTEQGDSAMYLCASSFEGGQETQYFGPGTRLLVL.

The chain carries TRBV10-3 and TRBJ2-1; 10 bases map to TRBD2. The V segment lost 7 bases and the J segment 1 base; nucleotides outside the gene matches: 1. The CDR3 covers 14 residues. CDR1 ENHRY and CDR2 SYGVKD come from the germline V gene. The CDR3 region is CAITSGSSYNEQFF. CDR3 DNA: TGTGCCATCACTAGCGGGAGTTCCTACAATGAGCAGTTCTTC.

The DNA of the CDR3 is TGTGCCAGCAGGGATGGAGGGCTAGGCAATCAGCCCCAGCATTTT. It specifies CASRDGGLGNQPQHF. The chain links TRBV2 to TRBJ1-5; no clear D. The V gene's germline CDR1 is SNHLY and CDR2 FYNNEI. Trimming removed 6 bases at V and 2 bases at J, with 14 bases between. CDR3 length: 15 residues.

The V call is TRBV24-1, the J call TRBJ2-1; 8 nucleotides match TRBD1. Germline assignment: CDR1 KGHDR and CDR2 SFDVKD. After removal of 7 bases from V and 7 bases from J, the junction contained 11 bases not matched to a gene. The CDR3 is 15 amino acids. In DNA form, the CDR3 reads TGTGCCACCAGCCTCGGACAGGGCGGCGTGAATGAGCAGTTCTTC. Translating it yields CATSLGQGGVNEQFF.

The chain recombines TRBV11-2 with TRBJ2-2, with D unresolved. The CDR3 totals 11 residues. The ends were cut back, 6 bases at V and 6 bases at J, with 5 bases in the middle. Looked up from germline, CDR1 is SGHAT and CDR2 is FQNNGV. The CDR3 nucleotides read TGTGCCAGCAGTTCCTCCGGGGAGCTGTTTTTT. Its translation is CASSSSGELFF.

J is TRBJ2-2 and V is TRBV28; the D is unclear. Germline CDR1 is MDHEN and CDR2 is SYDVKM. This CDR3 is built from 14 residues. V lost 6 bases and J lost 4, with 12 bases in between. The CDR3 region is CASSPPWATGELFF. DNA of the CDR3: TGTGCCAGCAGCCCACCTTGGGCCACCGGGGAGCTGTTTTTT. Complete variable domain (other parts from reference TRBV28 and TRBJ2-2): DVKVTQSSRYLVKRTGEKVFLECVQDMDHENMFWYRQDPGLGLRLIYFSYDVKMKEKGDIPEGYSVSREKKERFSLILESASTNQTSMYLCASSPPWATGELFFGEGSRLTVL.